Presented here are 28 T cell receptor beta chains from one specimen sequenced in a study of T cells in Graves' hyperthyroidism and ophthalmopathy. TCR beta CDR3 regions were amplified from RNA. The HTBI primer set served for first-round RT-PCR of the TCR CDR3. TCRdb reprocessed the multiplex PCR reads via MiXCR and lists one record per CDR3 protein. Of 490,000 or so distinct CDR3 sequences detected, 46% appear once; the ten largest clones hold about two fifths. The sample consisted of peripheral blood or thyroid tissue (not recorded which). The receptors were sampled from an adult woman with Graves' disease, either hyperthyroidism or ophthalmopathy (not recorded which).

The rearrangement links TRBV19 to TRBJ1-2; D ambiguous. Germline V gives CDR1 LNHDA, CDR2 SQIVND (reference sequence). The CDR3 is 13 amino acids. V was clipped by 3 bases and J by 4 bases, with 9 bases between them. This chain's CDR3 is CASSMNGPYGYTF. CDR3 DNA: TGTGCCAGTAGTATGAACGGACCCTATGGCTACACCTTC. Using reference TRBV19 and TRBJ1-2 for the parts outside the CDR3, the full variable domain is DGGITQSPKYLFRKEGQNVTLSCEQNLNHDAMYWYRQDPGQGLRLIYYSQIVNDFQKGDIAEGYSVSREKKESFPLTVTSAQKNPTAFYLCASSMNGPYGYTFGSGTRLTVV.

This clonotype was picked up many times. The rearrangement links TRBV10-3 to TRBJ1-3; D gene uncertain. The V gene lost 6 bases and the J gene lost 0 bases, with 12 bases spanning the gap. The V gene's germline CDR1 is ENHRY and CDR2 SYGVKD. This CDR3 spans 15 amino acids. The CDR3 spells CAIRDLGYSGNTIYF. The DNA for the CDR3 is TGTGCCATCAGAGATTTAGGCTACTCTGGAAACACCATATATTTT.

The rearrangement joins TRBV7-9 to TRBJ2-7, with TRBD2 identical over 16 bases. Losses at the gene ends were 8 bases for V and 2 bases for J; bases not matched to a gene: 9. Germline V lookup: CDR1 SEHNR, CDR2 FQNEAQ (reference sequence). There are 17 residues in the CDR3. The CDR3 here is CASAGTSGRVRAYEQYF. The DNA of the CDR3 is TGTGCCAGCGCGGGGACTAGCGGGAGGGTAAGGGCCTACGAGCAGTACTTC.

Only one count was recorded for this clonotype. The rearrangement joins TRBV2 to TRBJ1-5; D not certain. Germline-derived CDR1 and CDR2 are SNHLY and FYNNEI. The CDR3 loop spans 12 amino acids. V was pared by 0 bases and J by 9 bases, with 6 bases between. CDR3 DNA sequence: TGTGCCAGCAGTGAAGCGCCGGGGCCCCAGCATTTT. Translated, it gives CASSEAPGPQHF.

Ten or more counts support this clonotype. V gene TRBV7-2 combines with J gene TRBJ2-7; TRBD2 matches at 13 bases. V was pared by 5 bases and J by 7 bases, with 8 bases of the junction left unmatched. Germline V lookup: CDR1 SGHTA, CDR2 FQGNSA. CDR3 length equals 15 residues. The CDR3 DNA is TGTGCCAGCAGCCCACGGACTAGCGGGAGTCGAGAGCAGTACTTC. It specifies CASSPRTSGSREQYF. The variable domain in full, completed from reference TRBV7-2 and TRBJ2-7, reads GAGVSQSPSNKVTEKGKDVELRCDPISGHTALYWYRQSLGQGLEFLIYFQGNSAPDKSGLPSDRFSAERTGGSVSTLTIQRTQQEDSAVYLCASSPRTSGSREQYFGPGTRLTVT.

V gene TRBV7-6 combines with J gene TRBJ1-6, with D perhaps matching TRBD1 (5 bases). Trimming took off 5 bases at V and 7 bases at J, with 18 bases between the two ends. The CDR3 spans 16 residues. From germline, CDR1 is SGHVS and CDR2 FNYEAQ. CDR3 amino acids: CASSNRLGRKNSPLHF. In DNA form, the CDR3 reads TGTGCCAGCAGCAACCGGTTGGGGCGGAAAAATTCACCCCTCCACTTT.

Turning to this clonotype: This may stem from a read error, because a much larger clone lies one nucleotide away. The chain uses TRBV7-9 and TRBJ2-7; 9 bases are a match to TRBD2. Germline CDR1 and CDR2: SEHNR and FQNEAQ (reference sequence). Losses at the gene ends were 6 bases for V and 3 bases for J; bases not matched to a gene: 9. The CDR3 consists of 15 residues. CDR3 region: CASRVAGTSNYEQYF. In nucleotides, the CDR3 is TGTGCCAGCAGAGTGGCGGGGACTAGCAACTACGAGCAGTACTTC.

The chain joins TRBV19 to TRBJ2-7; 9 bases line up with TRBD1. CDR1 is LNHDA, CDR2 SQIVND, per germline (reference sequence). This CDR3 contains 15 residues. J was trimmed by 6 bases and V by 3 bases; bases with no gene match: 9. The DNA of the CDR3 is TGTGCCAGTAGTATCCTCACAGGGGGCGGCTTCGAGCAGTACTTC. Protein sequence: CASSILTGGGFEQYF.

This clonotype was observed a handful of times. This chain joins TRBV10-3 and TRBJ2-6; possibly TRBD1 for D (5 bases). The CDR3 length is 16 residues. V was shortened by 4 bases and J by 0 bases, with 10 bases between the two germline ends. Germline CDR1 ENHRY, CDR2 SYGVKD. The DNA of the CDR3 is TGTGCCATCAGTGCCCCAGGGCGCTCTGGGGCCAACGTCCTGACTTTC. The encoded protein is CAISAPGRSGANVLTF.

This clonotype was seen only a few times. Germline is not matched at one junction end, which may reflect a read error. The chain carries TRBV5-1 and TRBJ1-2; tentatively, D is TRBD1 (5 bases). The CDR3 consists of 14 residues. The germline V gene encodes CDR1 SGHRS and CDR2 YFSETQ. CDR3 protein: CASSLAGGDGGYTF. The CDR3 bases are TGTGCCAGCAGCTTAGCAGGAGGGGACGGAGGCTACACCTTC.

This clonotype was seen ten or more times. A read error may account for a junction end that differs from germline. The rearrangement links TRBV19 to TRBJ1-1; the D is unclear. The CDR3 runs 14 residues. Looked up from germline, CDR1 is LNHDA and CDR2 is SQIVND (reference sequence). The CDR3 nucleotides are TGTGCCAGTAGTAAGCGAAGGGAGAACGCTGAAGCTTTCTTT. This sequence encodes CASSKRRENAEAFF.

J is TRBJ1-2 and V is TRBV2, with TRBD1 matching over 8 bases. The CDR3 consists of 11 residues. Germline V gives CDR1 SNHLY, CDR2 FYNNEI. The J segment lost 8 bases and the V segment lost 8 bases, leaving 4 bases of the junction unmatched. CDR3 DNA: TGTGCCAGCTCGGGACAGGACGGCTACACCTTC. Encoded protein: CASSGQDGYTF.

This clonotype was recorded at least ten times. J is TRBJ1-1 and V is TRBV15, with 7 bases matching TRBD1. V trimming: 3 bases; J trimming: 1 base; junction bases outside the gene matches: 2. The CDR3 is 14 amino acids. Germline lookup yields CDR1 LNHNV and CDR2 YYDKDF (reference sequence). The CDR3 here is CATSSRQGNTEAFF. The CDR3 DNA is TGTGCCACCAGCAGCCGACAGGGGAACACTGAAGCTTTCTTT. Together with reference TRBV15 and TRBJ1-1, the CDR3 gives the full variable domain: DAMVIQNPRYQVTQFGKPVTLSCSQTLNHNVMYWYQQKSSQAPKLLFHYYDKDFNNEADTPDNFQSRRPNTSFCFLDIRSPGLGDTAMYLCATSSRQGNTEAFFGQGTRLTVV.

This clonotype was counted at least ten times. The V and J genes are TRBV9 and TRBJ2-2; 8 nucleotides align to TRBD2. Germline V gene data show CDR1 as SGDLS and CDR2 as YYNGEE. The V and J ends lost 4 bases and 6 bases, in that order; junction bases with no gene match: 14. This CDR3 is built from 17 residues. The CDR3 is CASSPPSGGRVAGELFF. In nucleotides, the CDR3 is TGTGCCAGCAGCCCCCCTTCGGGGGGGCGCGTGGCCGGGGAGCTGTTTTTT.

The chain couples TRBV9 to TRBJ2-7, with a weak D call TRBD2 (6 bases). Germline V CDR1 and CDR2: SGDLS, YYNGEE. This CDR3 has 16 amino acids. V gave up 0 bases and J gave up 3 bases, with 16 bases separating them. The CDR3, as DNA: TGTGCCAGCAGCGTAGGAGAATCTAGCGCACTCTACGAGCAGTACTTC. This codes for CASSVGESSALYEQYF.

The rearrangement joins TRBV14 to TRBJ1-2, with TRBD1 matching 7 bases. V shed 6 bases and J 4 bases; nucleotides not matched to a gene: 11. Germline CDR1 is SGHDN and CDR2 is FVKESK. This CDR3 is 15 amino acids long. The CDR3 bases are TGTGCCAGCAGTGAGGGTAGGGGGCGGGGCTATGGCTACACCTTC. Translated, it gives CASSEGRGRGYGYTF. The complete variable domain, with remaining parts taken from reference TRBV14 and TRBJ1-2, reads EAGVTQFPSHSVIEKGQTVTLRCDPISGHDNLYWYRRVMGKEIKFLLHFVKESKQDESGMPNNRFLAERTGGTYSTLKVQPAELEDSGVYFCASSEGRGRGYGYTFGSGTRLTVV.

This clonotype was counted at least ten times. CDR3 residues: CASSLGLGTDYGYTF. The CDR3, as DNA: TGTGCCAGCAGCTTAGGTTTAGGGACAGACTATGGCTACACCTTC. This rearrangement joins TRBV7-9 to TRBJ1-2; 7 bases agree with TRBD1. V was clipped by 1 base and J by 3 bases; unmatched bases: 5. The CDR3 runs to 15 residues. Germline CDR1 is SEHNR and CDR2 is FQNEAQ (reference sequence).

This clonotype appeared a single time. This rearrangement joins TRBV2 to TRBJ2-2; D perhaps matches TRBD2 (6 bases). CDR1 SNHLY and CDR2 FYNNEI come from the germline V gene. The V end was cut by 3 bases, the J end by 2 bases, with 16 bases between. The CDR3 consists of 17 residues. CDR3 amino acids: CASSEGDSALNTGELFF. CDR3 nucleotides: TGTGCCAGCAGTGAGGGGGACTCTGCCTTAAACACCGGGGAGCTGTTTTTT.

This clonotype was seen a handful of times. The chain employs TRBV12-3 or TRBV12-4 and TRBJ2-7; D not resolved. V dropped 2 bases and J dropped 3 bases, with 8 bases sitting between them. There are 13 residues in the CDR3. CDR3 sequence (DNA): TGTGCCAGCAGTTTAAGTCTAAACTACGAGCAGTACTTC. Its protein is CASSLSLNYEQYF.

V and J are TRBV20-1 and TRBJ2-7; 10 nucleotides align to TRBD2. The CDR3 spans 16 residues. Germline trimming cut 2 bases from V and 5 bases from J; bases unmatched to any gene: 12. Germline lookup yields CDR1 DFQATT and CDR2 SNEGSKA (reference sequence). CDR3 sequence (DNA): TGCAGTGCTAGACTAGCGGGGGCGAAGGTGATCCACGAGCAGTACTTC. This translates into CSARLAGAKVIHEQYF.

J is TRBJ2-5 and V is TRBV9; D is possibly TRBD2 (7 bases). Trimming removed 0 bases from V and 5 bases from J, with 14 bases in between. This CDR3 is built from 15 residues. Germline V gives CDR1 SGDLS, CDR2 YYNGEE. Here the CDR3 DNA reads TGTGCCAGCAGCGTAGCTGGCGGGGGCCGGGAGACCCAGTACTTC. Protein: CASSVAGGGRETQYF.

This clonotype was recorded a few times. The CDR3 DNA is TGTGCCACCAGCAGAGAGGGCAGGGGGGCTAATGAAAAACTGTTTTTT. Its translation is CATSREGRGANEKLFF. The rearrangement links TRBV15 to TRBJ1-4; 7 positions agree with TRBD1. This CDR3 region has 16 residues. V trimming: 0 bases; J trimming: 3 bases; junction bases outside the gene matches: 4. Per germline, CDR1 LNHNV and CDR2 YYDKDF (reference sequence).

This clonotype occurred many times. The rearrangement uses TRBV5-1 and TRBJ2-2, with TRBD2 identical over 10 bases. CDR3 length: 14 amino acids. In germline, CDR1 is SGHRS, CDR2 YFSETQ. With 4 bases clipped from V and 3 bases from J, the junction kept 0 bases outside the gene matches. CDR3 protein: CASSLAGDTGELFF. Here the CDR3 DNA reads TGCGCCAGCAGCCTAGCGGGAGACACCGGGGAGCTGTTTTTT.

As for this clonotype: The germline gene is not matched at one end of the junction; a read error may be the cause. This rearrangement joins TRBV4-3 to TRBJ2-7, with a weak D call TRBD1 (5 bases). Germline V gene data show CDR1 as LGHNA and CDR2 as YSLEER. The CDR3 loop spans 16 amino acids. The CDR3 nucleotides read TGCGCCAGCAGACAAGATGGGGCTCCAGAACCTTCCGAGCAGTACTTC. This sequence encodes CASRQDGAPEPSEQYF.

Of note for this clonotype: Since a much larger clone is just one base distant, this may be a read error. The chain is built from TRBV24-1 and TRBJ1-1; D is unclear. Trimming cost V 6 bases and J 5 bases, with 9 bases left between them. The CDR3 has 12 amino acids. From germline, CDR1 is KGHDR and CDR2 SFDVKD. CDR3 coding DNA: TGTGCCACCAGTTTCATGGGAACTGAAGCTTTCTTT. This codes for CATSFMGTEAFF.

There are many counts of this clonotype. This chain links TRBV7-9 with TRBJ2-2; D not resolved. Per the germline V gene, CDR1 is SEHNR and CDR2 is FQNEAQ (reference sequence). The CDR3 has 11 residues. V gave up 3 bases and J gave up 7 bases, with 3 bases separating them. This CDR3 is CASSFGGELFF. CDR3 in DNA: TGTGCCAGCAGCTTCGGCGGGGAGCTGTTTTTT.

This clonotype was counted between two and nine times. The V call is TRBV7-3, the J call TRBJ2-7; possible D gene TRBD2, 5 bases. CDR3 size: 15 residues. Germline V gives CDR1 SGHTA, CDR2 FQGTGA. The V end was cut by 1 base, the J end by 3 bases, with 13 bases between. Written as DNA, the CDR3 is TGTGCCAGCAGCTTAATGGGGAGCGGATACTACGAGCAGTACTTC. Encoded protein: CASSLMGSGYYEQYF.

This clonotype has ten or more counts. The rearrangement joins TRBV14 to TRBJ2-7; TRBD1 matches at 7 bases. The CDR3 is made up of 15 amino acids. J gave up 4 bases and V 4 bases, and 10 bases lay outside the gene matches. From germline, CDR1 is SGHDN and CDR2 FVKESK. The DNA of the CDR3 is TGTGCCAGCAGCCCAGATTCCGGGACAGCATACGAGCAGTACTTC. It encodes CASSPDSGTAYEQYF.